Shown below are 27 T cell receptor beta chains from a single sample sequenced in a study of T-cell reconstitution after alpha-beta-depleted transplantation in children listed by TCRdb under 2016. Receptor libraries were prepared by PCR. Reads for this sample came from an Illumina HiSeq 2500. TCR libraries were prepared with molecular barcoding, using unique molecular identifiers to normalize TCRbeta repertoire quantification. TCRdb handled the public reads itself, with Q25 trimming in fastp and clone calling in MiXCR, and kept productive beta chains. Duplicate CDR3 protein sequences are folded into a single record with the most common DNA and genes. The sample has tens of thousands of distinct CDR3 sequences on record, approximately 7.3% of them singletons. The ten largest make up approximately 2.4% of the sample. The sample here was PBMCs from the stem cell graft donor, taken from the stem cell graft. These receptors were taken from a human donor who donated a stem cell graft to a child with acute lymphoblastic leukemia.

This clonotype appeared a few times. The V call is TRBV28, the J call TRBJ2-5, with unresolved D. The germline gives CDR1 MDHEN, CDR2 SYDVKM. The V and J ends lost 7 bases and 5 bases respectively, with 5 bases between them. The CDR3 has 10 residues. In nucleotides, the CDR3 is TGTGCCAGCATAGGGGAGACCCAGTACTTC. Translating it yields CASIGETQYF.

This clonotype has at least ten counts. The CDR3 DNA reads as TGCAGTGCTAGGAAGGGTGACAATGAGCAGTTCTTC. Protein: CSARKGDNEQFF. V is TRBV20-1 and J is TRBJ2-1; no reliable D call. There are 12 residues in the CDR3. The V gene's germline CDR1 is DFQATT and CDR2 SNEGSKA (reference sequence). V was cut by 3 bases and J by 5 bases, with 8 bases left in between.

This clonotype appeared many times. This sequence joins TRBV12-3 or TRBV12-4 and TRBJ2-6; 7 bases fit TRBD1. The trim removed 5 bases at V and 3 bases at J, leaving 4 bases unmatched. The CDR3 is 15 residues long. CDR3 DNA sequence: TGTGCCAGCAGTCTCAGGGGGAGTGGGGCCAACGTCCTGACTTTC. Protein product: CASSLRGSGANVLTF.

The gene calls are TRBV3-1 and TRBJ1-6; the match to TRBD1 covers 9 bases. Germline V gene sequence: CDR1 LGHDT, CDR2 YNNKEL (reference sequence). J was trimmed by 7 bases and V by 7 bases; bases with no gene match: 11. This CDR3 has 16 residues. As DNA, the CDR3 is TGTGCCAGCATCCAGGGACAGGGCTCTAGGAATTCACCCCTCCACTTT. Translating gives CASIQGQGSRNSPLHF.

This clonotype was seen at least ten times. The J gene is TRBJ1-2, the V gene TRBV5-8; maybe TRBD1 (5 bases). CDR3 length: 13 residues. Germline assignment: CDR1 SGHTS and CDR2 YDEGEE. Trimming stripped 0 bases from V and 8 bases from J, with 11 bases between. In nucleotides, the CDR3 is TGTGCCAGCAGCTTGGATCCAGGGCCCGGCTACACCTTC. Amino acid sequence: CASSLDPGPGYTF.

This clonotype turned up a few times. The chain carries TRBV11-3 and TRBJ2-5, with a weak D call TRBD1 (5 bases). The germline CDR1 and CDR2 sequences are SGHNT and YENEEA. The CDR3 sequence is 13 residues long. The V and J ends lost 5 bases and 4 bases respectively, with 11 bases between them. CDR3 loop: CASSTQGPETQYF. CDR3 nucleotides: TGTGCCAGCAGCACCCAGGGTCCAGAGACCCAGTACTTC.

This clonotype was observed many times. This chain joins TRBV29-1 and TRBJ2-7, with 8 nucleotides matching TRBD1. The CDR3 is 11 amino acids. The ends lost 6 bases at V and 6 bases at J; junction bases unmatched: 4. Germline CDR1 and CDR2: SQVTM and ANQGSEA. CDR3 coding DNA: TGCAGCGTGGAGACAGGGGCCGAGCAGTACTTC. Amino acid sequence: CSVETGAEQYF.

The rearrangement links TRBV27 to TRBJ1-2; possibly TRBD1 for D (5 bases). The CDR3 spans 13 residues. Trimming cost V 3 bases and J 5 bases, with 10 bases left between them. Germline CDR1 reads MNHEY; CDR2 reads SMNVEV (reference sequence). CDR3 protein: CASSFGQKYGYTF. The CDR3 DNA reads TGTGCCAGCAGTTTCGGACAAAAGTATGGCTACACCTTC.

The chain is built from TRBV7-6 and TRBJ1-2, with D unresolved. The CDR3 covers 14 residues. The germline V gene has CDR1 SGHVS and CDR2 FNYEAQ. V gave up 5 bases and J gave up 4 bases, with 14 bases separating them. The CDR3 coding sequence is TGTGCCAGCAGCCAAGGCAGAGGTATCTATGGCTACACCTTC. Translated, it gives CASSQGRGIYGYTF. The whole variable domain, remainder taken from reference TRBV7-6 and TRBJ1-2, is GAGVSQSPRYKVTKRGQDVALRCDPISGHVSLYWYRQALGQGPEFLTYFNYEAQQDKSGLPNDRFSAERPEGSISTLTIQRTEQRDSAMYRCASSQGRGIYGYTFGSGTRLTVV.

This clonotype was counted at least ten times. This chain's CDR3 is CATGPEISYEQYF. As DNA, the CDR3 is TGTGCCACAGGACCTGAAATTTCCTACGAGCAGTACTTC. The chain uses TRBV10-3 and TRBJ2-7; unclear D gene. This CDR3 is built from 13 residues. The germline CDR1 and CDR2 sequences are ENHRY and SYGVKD. V shed 10 bases and J shed 1 base, with 14 bases lying between them.

This clonotype was recorded a few times. This chain joins TRBV2 and TRBJ2-7, with D possibly matching TRBD2 (6 bases). Trimming shortened V by 5 bases and J by 6 bases, and 11 bases separated the two germline ends. Germline V gene lookup returns CDR1 SNHLY and CDR2 FYNNEI. This CDR3 is built from 12 residues. The CDR3 sequence: CASSRAGPEQYF. The CDR3 coding sequence is TGTGCCAGCAGTCGGGCGGGACCCGAGCAGTACTTC. Full variable domain (remainder filled in from reference TRBV2 and TRBJ2-7): EPEVTQTPSHQVTQMGQEVILRCVPISNHLYFYWYRQILGQKVEFLVSFYNNEISEKSEIFDDQFSVERPDGSNFTLKIRSTKLEDSAMYFCASSRAGPEQYFGPGTRLTVT.

This clonotype was found a few times. The chain is built from TRBV12-3 or TRBV12-4 and TRBJ2-1; D gene ambiguous. The CDR3 spans 12 residues. V lost 8 bases and J lost 6, with 11 bases in between. CDR3 sequence reads: CASGTAFNEQFF. CDR3 DNA sequence: TGTGCCAGCGGTACAGCGTTCAATGAGCAGTTCTTC.

V and J are TRBV10-2 and TRBJ2-2, with 9 bases matching TRBD1. The length of the CDR3 is 14 residues. V lost 7 bases and J lost 7; bases outside the gene matches: 7. Germline CDR1 WSHSY, CDR2 SAAADI. CDR3 in amino acids: CASTLTGGGGELFF. The CDR3 bases are TGCGCCAGCACCTTGACAGGGGGAGGCGGGGAGCTGTTTTTT.

Comments on this clonotype: The missing conserved phenylalanine or tryptophan at the end of this CDR3 makes a read error likely. V usage is TRBV7-9 and J usage is TRBJ2-1, with D perhaps matching TRBD1 (6 bases). The CDR3 is 14 residues long. From germline, CDR1 is SEHNR and CDR2 FQNEAQ (reference sequence). The germline V and J ends were trimmed by 7 bases and 7 bases, with 17 bases remaining between them. Here the CDR3 DNA reads TGTGCCAGCACCCCTGGGGGCTTTGGTAATGAGCAGTTCTCC. This sequence encodes CASTPGGFGNEQFS.

This clonotype was seen many times. V and J are TRBV14 and TRBJ2-7; D may be TRBD1 or TRBD2 (6 bases each). The CDR3 has 16 amino acids. The germline V gene encodes CDR1 SGHDN and CDR2 FVKESK. The V gene lost 0 bases and the J gene lost 5 bases, with 17 bases spanning the gap. CDR3 DNA sequence: TGTGCCAGCAGCCAAGATGGCAGGGGAGGTAACCACGAGCAGTACTTC. Its protein product is CASSQDGRGGNHEQYF.

This clonotype has at least ten counts. This chain connects TRBV2 to TRBJ2-7; TRBD1 matches at 8 bases. Germline V lookup: CDR1 SNHLY, CDR2 FYNNEI. After removal of 6 bases from V and 2 bases from J, the junction contained 3 bases not matched to a gene. This CDR3 contains 13 residues. In DNA, the CDR3 is TGTGCCAGCAGGATGACAGGGGCCTACGAGCAGTACTTC. Its protein is CASRMTGAYEQYF.

This clonotype was detected only a few times. J is TRBJ2-1 and V is TRBV7-9; D perhaps matches TRBD1 (6 bases). The CDR3 sequence is 12 residues long. CDR1 is SEHNR and CDR2 is FQNEAQ in the germline V gene (reference sequence). The V end lost 5 bases, the J end lost 7 bases, and 9 bases lay between the germline ends. For the CDR3, the DNA is TGTGCCAGCAGCGTACAGGGAAATGAGCAGTTCTTC. Translated, it gives CASSVQGNEQFF.

This clonotype appeared many times. This chain uses TRBV10-3 with TRBJ2-2; no clear D gene. The CDR3 extends over 15 amino acids. CDR1 ENHRY and CDR2 SYGVKD come from the germline V gene. Trimming pared 6 bases from V and 2 bases from J, leaving 13 bases between. As DNA, the CDR3 is TGTGCCATCAGACTATCCCATGATAACACCGGGGAGCTGTTTTTT. Translated, it gives CAIRLSHDNTGELFF.

In this sample, this clonotype turned up many times. The genes are TRBV14 and TRBJ1-1; 8 bases fit TRBD1. CDR3 size: 15 residues. The V and J ends lost 5 bases and 4 bases, in that order; junction bases with no gene match: 9. Germline lookup yields CDR1 SGHDN and CDR2 FVKESK. The CDR3 DNA follows: TGTGCCAGCAGCGCCAGGACAGGGAAGGGCACTGAAGCTTTCTTT. Protein product: CASSARTGKGTEAFF. Looking up the rest from reference TRBV14 and TRBJ1-1 gives the full variable domain: EAGVTQFPSHSVIEKGQTVTLRCDPISGHDNLYWYRRVMGKEIKFLLHFVKESKQDESGMPNNRFLAERTGGTYSTLKVQPAELEDSGVYFCASSARTGKGTEAFFGQGTRLTVV.

In its sample, this clonotype was seen many times. The chain links TRBV4-2 to TRBJ1-6; weak D call: TRBD1 (5 bases). The germline CDR1 and CDR2 sequences are LGHNA and YNFKEQ. V lost 4 bases, J lost 7 bases, and 11 bases lay in between. The CDR3 spans 14 residues. CDR3 sequence reads: CASSPVTENSPLHF. Written as DNA, the CDR3 is TGTGCCAGCAGCCCGGTGACAGAAAATTCACCCCTCCACTTT.

This clonotype was recorded a few times. CDR3 amino acids: CASSPRGGGFPSSYNEQFF. CDR3 nucleotides: TGTGCCAGCAGCCCCCGCGGAGGGGGCTTTCCTAGCTCCTACAATGAGCAGTTCTTC. This chain joins TRBV4-2 and TRBJ2-1; perhaps TRBD1 as D (7 bases). V lost 4 bases and J lost 0, with 22 bases in between. Germline CDR1 and CDR2: LGHNA and YNFKEQ. The CDR3 has 19 amino acids.

V is TRBV2 and J is TRBJ2-5; D not certain. Trimming left V 7 bases short and J 1 base short, with 4 bases between. The germline CDR1 and CDR2 sequences are SNHLY and FYNNEI. The CDR3 extends over 11 amino acids. This CDR3 is CASILQETQYF. As DNA, the CDR3 is TGTGCCAGCATCCTCCAAGAGACCCAGTACTTC. Supplemented by reference TRBV2 and TRBJ2-5, the full variable domain reads EPEVTQTPSHQVTQMGQEVILRCVPISNHLYFYWYRQILGQKVEFLVSFYNNEISEKSEIFDDQFSVERPDGSNFTLKIRSTKLEDSAMYFCASILQETQYFGPGTRLLVL.

This clonotype was recorded at least ten times. The J gene is TRBJ2-6, the V gene TRBV15; D not resolved. V was shortened by 0 bases and J by 1 base, with 4 bases between the two germline ends. Germline loops: CDR1 LNHNV, CDR2 YYDKDF (reference sequence). This CDR3 contains 15 residues. The CDR3, as DNA: TGTGCCACCAGCAGAGATCGGTCTGGGGCCAACGTCCTGACTTTC. Amino acids: CATSRDRSGANVLTF. The whole variable domain, remainder taken from reference TRBV15 and TRBJ2-6, is DAMVIQNPRYQVTQFGKPVTLSCSQTLNHNVMYWYQQKSSQAPKLLFHYYDKDFNNEADTPDNFQSRRPNTSFCFLDIRSPGLGDTAMYLCATSRDRSGANVLTFGAGSRLTVL.

This clonotype was seen repeatedly, ten times or more. The chain employs TRBV20-1 and TRBJ2-7, with D possibly TRBD1 on 5 matching bases. Between the trimmed V and J ends, which lost 0 bases and 2 bases, there was a span of 8 bases. CDR3 length: 13 residues. In germline, CDR1 is DFQATT, CDR2 SNEGSKA (reference sequence). The CDR3 region is CSAREDSPYEQYF. The CDR3 region has the DNA TGCAGTGCTAGAGAAGACAGCCCCTACGAGCAGTACTTC.

For this clonotype: This may be a read error: a much more frequent sequence differs by one nucleotide. V usage is TRBV3-1 and J usage is TRBJ1-3; possible D gene TRBD1, 5 bases. The CDR3 contains 19 residues. Germline lookup yields CDR1 LGHDT and CDR2 YNNKEL (reference sequence). CDR3 sequence reads: CTSSFTMGGTPSPGNTIYF. DNA for the CDR3: TGTACCAGCAGCTTCACGATGGGGGGGACCCCATCTCCTGGAAACACCATATATTTT.

This clonotype was seen more than once but under ten times. This chain links TRBV4-3 with TRBJ2-7, with D maybe TRBD1 (6 bases). This CDR3 has 15 amino acids. The V end was cut by 0 bases, the J end by 3 bases, with 12 bases between. Germline assignment: CDR1 LGHNA and CDR2 YSLEER. This CDR3 is CASSQEWGQLYEQYF. The CDR3 nucleotides are TGCGCCAGCAGCCAAGAGTGGGGACAACTCTACGAGCAGTACTTC.

The table lists this clonotype with many counts. The rearrangement links TRBV10-3 to TRBJ1-2, with 8 bases identical to TRBD1. V trimming: 5 bases; J trimming: 6 bases; junction bases outside the gene matches: 5. Germline values: CDR1 ENHRY, CDR2 SYGVKD. This CDR3 contains 13 residues. CDR3 sequence reads: CAISPGQGNGYTF. In nucleotides, the CDR3 is TGTGCCATCAGTCCAGGACAGGGCAATGGCTACACCTTC.